This T cell receptor (beta chain) was profiled in a study of shared clonotypes between healthy human individuals. The donors, healthy adults who were HIV-negative, had experienced no recent acute infections or vaccinations. Splitting the CD4+ cells yielded a CD45RA+ naive subset and a CD45RA-negative memory subset. Study outcomes and limitations: Non-shared clonotypes displayed generation probabilities falling below those of clonotypes present in all four donors. A handful of donors showed sharing of around 5% of naive CD4 clonotypes.

Only in-frame clones appear in the TCRdb table, and some are missing; sequencing was by immunoSEQ multiplex PCR. The sample has 2 million to 2.5 million clones, 85% to 95% seen once; the top ten hold 0.37%. Trimming cost V 6 bases and J 6 bases, with 17 bases left between them. This CDR3 is built from 14 residues. Per the germline V gene, CDR1 is MGHRA and CDR2 is YSYEKL. In the case of this clone: The target antigen is unknown.

What was sequenced was naive CD4+ T cells from PBMCs. Indicated subset: CD45RA+ positively selected. The sequence derives from a man between 18 and 29 years old in good health. Some clones in this sample may be carry-over from other donors' samples. The chain uses TRBV4-1 and TRBJ1-1, with D possibly being TRBD1 (6 bases). The DNA for the CDR3 is TGCGCCAGCAGAGGGCCCGCGGGGGCGGCTGAAGCTTTCTTT. Protein product: CASRGPAGAAEAFF.